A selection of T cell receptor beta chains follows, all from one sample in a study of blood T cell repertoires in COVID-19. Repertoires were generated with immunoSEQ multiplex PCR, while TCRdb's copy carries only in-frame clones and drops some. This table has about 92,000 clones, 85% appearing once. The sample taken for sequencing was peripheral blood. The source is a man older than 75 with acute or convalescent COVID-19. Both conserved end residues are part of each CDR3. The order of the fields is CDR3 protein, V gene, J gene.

CASSIPYRDSYNEQFF	TRBV19	TRBJ2-1
CASSEWGGNTEAFF	TRBV10-2	TRBJ1-1
CASSLRPRSSYNEQFF	TRBV11-3	TRBJ2-1
CASSSRENQPQHF	TRBV6-6	TRBJ1-5
CASSLGLQGLAGELFF	TRBV5-8	TRBJ2-2
CASSQPGQGAHEQYF	TRBV3-1/TRBV3-2	TRBJ2-7
CASSLLGGSTDTQYF	TRBV11-1	TRBJ2-3
CASSLIWADLNSPLHF	TRBV5-1	TRBJ1-6
CASSCPGTGVSNYGYTF	TRBV5-1	TRBJ1-2
CASSLWGPTPERSNRATEAFF	TRBV27	TRBJ1-1
CASSFTGETQYF	TRBV6-2/TRBV6-3	TRBJ2-5
CASSFTSGWSYNEQFF	TRBV5-6	TRBJ2-1
CASSGDSWGTDTQYF	TRBV2	TRBJ2-3
CASSRQAGATDTQYF	TRBV5-1	TRBJ2-3
CASSPLGGRLEYF	TRBV9	TRBJ2-3
CATSDLTGGGYTF	TRBV24-1	TRBJ1-2
CASSLVGREGSYNEQFF	TRBV5-1	TRBJ2-1
CASSLEGGRTEAFF	TRBV5-1	TRBJ1-1
CASRGQGGRSYEQYF	TRBV6-5	TRBJ2-7
CASSSRQGRPEQYF	TRBV5-1	TRBJ2-7
CASNIAAHYGYTF	TRBV6-5	TRBJ1-2
CASSRYEQYF	TRBV28	TRBJ2-7
CASSPRGSGRNNEQFF	TRBV19	TRBJ2-1
CASSWEMNTEAFF	TRBV12-3/TRBV12-4	TRBJ1-1
CASSEASSTDTQYF	TRBV7-3	TRBJ2-3
CASSVEGRVGGNTIYF	TRBV9	TRBJ1-3
CASHFSGLSFPNYGYTF	TRBV19	TRBJ1-2
CASSLVAGGSYEQYF	TRBV7-7	TRBJ2-7
CASSIPTGAYEQYF	TRBV7-8	TRBJ2-7
CASTRAGYNEQFF	TRBV2	TRBJ2-1
CASSSQRGGARGTEAFF	TRBV5-1	TRBJ1-1
CAWEAGANYGYTF	TRBV30	TRBJ1-2
CASIPEQVPDTEAFF	TRBV2	TRBJ1-1
CASSLDLASYEQYF	TRBV11-2	TRBJ2-7
CASRPGGGNEQFF	TRBV19	TRBJ2-1
CASSQTASTDTQYF	TRBV7-9	TRBJ2-3
CASSHQLAGGYNEQFF	TRBV5-4	TRBJ2-1
CASSLGQGLFSEQYF	TRBV7-9	TRBJ2-7
CAGGTSGAYEQYF	TRBV2	TRBJ2-7
CARLNADIPLYNEQFF	TRBV9	TRBJ2-1
CASGPPPDGSSYNEQFF	TRBV21-1	TRBJ2-1
CATSYQGETQYF	TRBV24-1	TRBJ2-5
CASSFYRLQGKAPYEQYF	TRBV7-3	TRBJ2-7
CSGRPGGTGELFF	TRBV29-1	TRBJ2-2
CASSLEPGIRGGFYGYTF	TRBV5-1	TRBJ1-2
CASRPRGESYEQYF	TRBV19	TRBJ2-7
CASSGQGWGKSPLHF	TRBV4-1	TRBJ1-6
CAISESNPRGSVTEAFF	TRBV10-3	TRBJ1-1
CASSLASGGGTGELFF	TRBV5-5	TRBJ2-2